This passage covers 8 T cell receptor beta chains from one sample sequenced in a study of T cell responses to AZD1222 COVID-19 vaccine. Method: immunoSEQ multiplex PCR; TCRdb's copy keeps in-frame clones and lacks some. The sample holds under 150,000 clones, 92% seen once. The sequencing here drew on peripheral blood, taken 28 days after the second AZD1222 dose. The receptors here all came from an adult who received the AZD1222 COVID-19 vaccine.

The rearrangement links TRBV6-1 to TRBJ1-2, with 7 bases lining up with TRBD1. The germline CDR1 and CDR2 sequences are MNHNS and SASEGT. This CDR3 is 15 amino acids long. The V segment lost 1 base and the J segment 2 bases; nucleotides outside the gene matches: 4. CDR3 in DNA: TGTGCCAGCAGTGAAGGAGGACAGGCAAACTATGGCTACACCTTC. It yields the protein CASSEGGQANYGYTF.

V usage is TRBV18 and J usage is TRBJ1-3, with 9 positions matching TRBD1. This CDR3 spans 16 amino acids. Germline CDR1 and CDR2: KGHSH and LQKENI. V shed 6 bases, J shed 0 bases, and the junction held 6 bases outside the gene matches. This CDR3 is CASSRTGALSGNTIYF. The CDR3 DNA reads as TGTGCCAGCTCTCGGACAGGGGCCCTCTCTGGAAACACCATATATTTT.

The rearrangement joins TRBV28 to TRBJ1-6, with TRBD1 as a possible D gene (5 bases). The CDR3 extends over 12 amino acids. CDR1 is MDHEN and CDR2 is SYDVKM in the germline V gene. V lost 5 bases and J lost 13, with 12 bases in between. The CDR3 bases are TGTGCCAGCAGTCTCCAGCGGGGGCCCCTCCACTTT. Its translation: CASSLQRGPLHF.

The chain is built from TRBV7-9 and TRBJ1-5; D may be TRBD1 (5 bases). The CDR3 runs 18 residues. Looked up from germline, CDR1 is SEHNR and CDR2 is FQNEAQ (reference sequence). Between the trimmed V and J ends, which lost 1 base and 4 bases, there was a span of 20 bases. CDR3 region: CASSLVGTGLMTNQPQHF. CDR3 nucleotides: TGTGCCAGCAGCTTAGTAGGTACAGGTCTGATGACTAATCAGCCCCAGCATTTT.

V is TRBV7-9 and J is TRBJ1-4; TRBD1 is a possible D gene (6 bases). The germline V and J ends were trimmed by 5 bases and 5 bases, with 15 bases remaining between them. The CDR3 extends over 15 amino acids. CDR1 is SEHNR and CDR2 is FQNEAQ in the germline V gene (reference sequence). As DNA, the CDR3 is TGTGCCAGCAGCGGGGGGGACATTTTGAATGAAAAACTGTTTTTT. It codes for CASSGGDILNEKLFF.

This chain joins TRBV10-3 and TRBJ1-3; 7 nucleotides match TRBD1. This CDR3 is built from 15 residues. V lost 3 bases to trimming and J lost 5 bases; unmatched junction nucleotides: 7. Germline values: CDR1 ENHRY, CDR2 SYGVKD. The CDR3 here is CAISDFGQARNTIYF. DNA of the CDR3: TGTGCCATCAGTGACTTCGGACAGGCCAGAAACACCATATATTTT.

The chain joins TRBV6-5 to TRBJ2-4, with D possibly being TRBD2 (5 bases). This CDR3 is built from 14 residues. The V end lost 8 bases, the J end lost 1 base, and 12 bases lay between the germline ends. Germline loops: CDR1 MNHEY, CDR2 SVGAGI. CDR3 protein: CASGYGVAKNIQYF. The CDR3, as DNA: TGTGCCAGCGGGTACGGGGTTGCCAAAAACATTCAGTACTTC.

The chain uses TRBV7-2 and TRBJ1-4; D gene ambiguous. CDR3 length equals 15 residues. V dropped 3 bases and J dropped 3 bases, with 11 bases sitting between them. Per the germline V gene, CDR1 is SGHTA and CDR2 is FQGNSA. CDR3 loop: CASSLVGGPNEKLFF. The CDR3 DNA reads TGTGCCAGCAGCTTGGTTGGTGGTCCTAATGAAAAACTGTTTTTT.